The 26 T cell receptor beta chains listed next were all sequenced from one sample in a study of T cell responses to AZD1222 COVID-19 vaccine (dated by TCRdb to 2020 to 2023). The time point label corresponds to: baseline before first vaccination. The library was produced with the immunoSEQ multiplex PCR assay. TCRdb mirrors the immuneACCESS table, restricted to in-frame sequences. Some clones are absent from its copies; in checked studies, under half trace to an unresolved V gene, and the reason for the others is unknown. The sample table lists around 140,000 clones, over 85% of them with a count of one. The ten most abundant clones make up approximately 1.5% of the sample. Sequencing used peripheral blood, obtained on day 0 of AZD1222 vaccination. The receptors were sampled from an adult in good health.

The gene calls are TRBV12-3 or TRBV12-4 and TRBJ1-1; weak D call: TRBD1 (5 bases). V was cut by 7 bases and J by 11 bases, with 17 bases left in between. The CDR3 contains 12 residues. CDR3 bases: TGTGCCAGCACCTCCCGCGGGGCAGGGGCTTTCTTT. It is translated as CASTSRGAGAFF.

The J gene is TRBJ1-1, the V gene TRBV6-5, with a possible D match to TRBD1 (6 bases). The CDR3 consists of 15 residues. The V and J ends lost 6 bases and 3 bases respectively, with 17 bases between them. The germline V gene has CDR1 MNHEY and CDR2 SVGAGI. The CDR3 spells CASRHSTRGDTEAFF. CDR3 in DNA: TGTGCCAGCAGGCACTCCACCAGGGGCGACACTGAAGCTTTCTTT.

CDR3 sequence: CASSPRDRSIREKLFF. DNA of the CDR3: TGCGCCAGCAGCCCCAGAGACAGGAGTATTCGTGAAAAACTGTTTTTT. V usage is TRBV5-1 and J usage is TRBJ1-4; D possibly corresponds to TRBD1 (6 bases). The CDR3 extends over 16 amino acids. V lost 4 bases, J lost 7 bases, and 20 bases lay in between. Germline-derived CDR1 and CDR2 are SGHRS and YFSETQ.

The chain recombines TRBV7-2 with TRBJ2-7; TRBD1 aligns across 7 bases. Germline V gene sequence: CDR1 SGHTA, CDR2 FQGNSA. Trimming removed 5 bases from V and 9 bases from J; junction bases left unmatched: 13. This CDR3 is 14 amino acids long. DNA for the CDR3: TGTGCCAGCAGCCTAAGACAGGGTTATCCGGGGCAGTACTTC. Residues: CASSLRQGYPGQYF.

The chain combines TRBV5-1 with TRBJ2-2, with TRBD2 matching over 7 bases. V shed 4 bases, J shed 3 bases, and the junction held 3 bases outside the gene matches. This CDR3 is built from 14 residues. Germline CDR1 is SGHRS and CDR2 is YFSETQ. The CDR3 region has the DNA TGCGCCAGCAGCCTGCGGGAGTACACCGGGGAGCTGTTTTTT. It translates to CASSLREYTGELFF.

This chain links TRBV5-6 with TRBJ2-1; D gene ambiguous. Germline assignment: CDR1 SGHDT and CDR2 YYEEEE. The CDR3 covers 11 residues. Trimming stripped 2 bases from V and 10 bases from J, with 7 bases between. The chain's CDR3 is CASSFGQEQFF. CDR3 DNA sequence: TGTGCCAGCAGCTTTGGGCAAGAGCAGTTCTTC.

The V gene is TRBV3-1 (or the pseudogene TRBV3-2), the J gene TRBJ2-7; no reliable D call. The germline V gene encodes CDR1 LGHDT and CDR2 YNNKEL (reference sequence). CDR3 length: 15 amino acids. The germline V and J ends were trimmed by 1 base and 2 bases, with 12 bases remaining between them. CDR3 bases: TGTGCCAGCAGCCAAGGTCTTTCAGTGGCCTACGAGCAGTACTTC. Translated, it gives CASSQGLSVAYEQYF.

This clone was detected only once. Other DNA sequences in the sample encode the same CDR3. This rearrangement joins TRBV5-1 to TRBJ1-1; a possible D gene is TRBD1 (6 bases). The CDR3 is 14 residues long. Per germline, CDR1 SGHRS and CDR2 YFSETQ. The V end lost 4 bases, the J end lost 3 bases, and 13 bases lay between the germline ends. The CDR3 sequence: CASSLLSGDTEAFF. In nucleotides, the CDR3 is TGCGCCAGCAGCCTCCTTTCAGGGGACACTGAAGCTTTCTTT.

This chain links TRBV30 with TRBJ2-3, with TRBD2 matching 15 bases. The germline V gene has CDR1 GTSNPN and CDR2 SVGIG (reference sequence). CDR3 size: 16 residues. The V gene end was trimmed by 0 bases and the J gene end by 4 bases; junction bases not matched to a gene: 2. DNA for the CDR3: TGTGCCTGGAGTGTGGGACTAGCGGGAGGAGCAGATACGCAGTATTTT. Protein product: CAWSVGLAGGADTQYF. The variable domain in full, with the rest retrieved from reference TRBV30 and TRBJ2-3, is SQTIHQWPATLVQPVGSPLSLECTVEGTSNPNLYWYRQAAGRGLQLLFYSVGIGQISSEVPQNLSASRPQDRQFILSSKKLLLSDSGFYLCAWSVGLAGGADTQYFGPGTRLTVL.

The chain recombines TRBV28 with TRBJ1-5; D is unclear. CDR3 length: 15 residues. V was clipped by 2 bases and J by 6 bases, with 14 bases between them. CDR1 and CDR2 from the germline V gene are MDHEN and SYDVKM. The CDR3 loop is CASSLTESGSQPQHF. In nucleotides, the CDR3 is TGTGCCAGCAGTTTAACGGAATCTGGAAGTCAGCCCCAGCATTTT.

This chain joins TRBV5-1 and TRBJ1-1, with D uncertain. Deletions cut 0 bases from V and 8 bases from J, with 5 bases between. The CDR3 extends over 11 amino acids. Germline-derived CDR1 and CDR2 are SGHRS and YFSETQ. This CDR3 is CASSLEGEAFF. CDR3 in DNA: TGCGCCAGCAGCTTGGAAGGAGAAGCTTTCTTT.

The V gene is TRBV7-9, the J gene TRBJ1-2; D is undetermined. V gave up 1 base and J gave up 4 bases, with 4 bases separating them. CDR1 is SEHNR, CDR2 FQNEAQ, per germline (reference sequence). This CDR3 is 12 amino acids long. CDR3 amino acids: CASSLESYGYTF. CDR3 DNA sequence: TGTGCCAGCAGCTTAGAGAGCTATGGCTACACCTTC.

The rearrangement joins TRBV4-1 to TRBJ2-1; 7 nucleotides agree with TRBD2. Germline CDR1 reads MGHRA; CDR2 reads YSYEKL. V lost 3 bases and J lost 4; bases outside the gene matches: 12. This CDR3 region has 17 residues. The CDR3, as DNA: TGCGCCAGCAGCCAGTACCCCGCCGGGAGGCGTTACAATGAGCAGTTCTTC. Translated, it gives CASSQYPAGRRYNEQFF.

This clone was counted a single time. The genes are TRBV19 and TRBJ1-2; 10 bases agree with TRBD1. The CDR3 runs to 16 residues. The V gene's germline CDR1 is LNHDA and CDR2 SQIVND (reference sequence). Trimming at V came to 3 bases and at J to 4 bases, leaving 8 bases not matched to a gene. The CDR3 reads CASSITGTGASYGYTF. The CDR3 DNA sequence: TGTGCCAGTAGTATTACCGGGACAGGGGCCAGCTATGGCTACACCTTC.

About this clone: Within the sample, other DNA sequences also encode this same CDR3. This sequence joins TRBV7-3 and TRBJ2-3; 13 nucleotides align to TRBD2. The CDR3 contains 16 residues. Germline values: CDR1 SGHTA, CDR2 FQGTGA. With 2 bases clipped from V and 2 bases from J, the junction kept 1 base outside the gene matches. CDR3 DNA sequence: TGTGCCAGCAGCTTAGGACTAGCGGGGGTCACAGATACGCAGTATTTT. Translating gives CASSLGLAGVTDTQYF.

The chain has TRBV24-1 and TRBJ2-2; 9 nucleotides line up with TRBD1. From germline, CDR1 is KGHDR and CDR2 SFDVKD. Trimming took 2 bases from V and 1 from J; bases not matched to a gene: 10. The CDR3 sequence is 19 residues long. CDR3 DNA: TGTGCCACCAGTGATTCGACAGGACTGACAGGGGGGAACACCGGGGAGCTGTTTTTT. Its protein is CATSDSTGLTGGNTGELFF.

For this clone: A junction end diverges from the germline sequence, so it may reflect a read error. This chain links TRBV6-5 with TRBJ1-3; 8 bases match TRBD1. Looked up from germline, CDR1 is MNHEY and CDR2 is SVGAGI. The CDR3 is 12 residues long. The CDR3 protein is CASTPGQGRSDF. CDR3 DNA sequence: TGTGCCAGCACCCCCGGACAGGGTAGGAGTGATTTT.

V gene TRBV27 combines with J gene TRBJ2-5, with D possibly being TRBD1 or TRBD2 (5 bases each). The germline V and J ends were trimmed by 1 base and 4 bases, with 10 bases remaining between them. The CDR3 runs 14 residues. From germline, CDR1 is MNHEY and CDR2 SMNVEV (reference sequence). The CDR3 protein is CASSLLGAGETQYF. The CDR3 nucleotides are TGTGCCAGCAGTTTATTAGGGGCGGGAGAGACCCAGTACTTC.

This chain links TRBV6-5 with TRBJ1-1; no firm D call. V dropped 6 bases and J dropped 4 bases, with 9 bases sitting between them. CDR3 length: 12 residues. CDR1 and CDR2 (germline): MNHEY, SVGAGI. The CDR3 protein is CASSWSRTEAFF. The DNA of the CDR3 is TGTGCCAGCAGCTGGAGTCGCACTGAAGCTTTCTTT.

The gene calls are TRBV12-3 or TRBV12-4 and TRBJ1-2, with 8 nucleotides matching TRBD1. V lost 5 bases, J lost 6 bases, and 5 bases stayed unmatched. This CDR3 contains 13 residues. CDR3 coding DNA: TGTGCCAGCAGTCTCGGACAGGGCCATGGCTACACCTTC. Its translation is CASSLGQGHGYTF.

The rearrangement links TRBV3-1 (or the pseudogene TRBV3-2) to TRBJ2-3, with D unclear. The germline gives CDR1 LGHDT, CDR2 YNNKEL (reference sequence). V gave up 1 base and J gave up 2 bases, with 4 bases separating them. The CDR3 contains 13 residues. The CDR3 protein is CASSQGYTDTQYF. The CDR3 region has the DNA TGTGCCAGCAGCCAAGGTTACACAGATACGCAGTATTTT.

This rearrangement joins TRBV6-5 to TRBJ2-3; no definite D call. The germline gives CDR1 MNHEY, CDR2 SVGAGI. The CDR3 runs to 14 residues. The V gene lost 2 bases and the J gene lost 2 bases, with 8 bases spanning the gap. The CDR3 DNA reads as TGTGCCAGCAGTTACAAAGCCCACACAGATACGCAGTATTTT. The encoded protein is CASSYKAHTDTQYF.

The CDR3 nucleotides read TGTGCCAGTAGTATTCCAGGGTCGGTTTATGGCTACACCTTC. It translates to CASSIPGSVYGYTF. The chain carries TRBV19 and TRBJ1-2; D is possibly TRBD1 (5 bases). In germline, CDR1 is LNHDA, CDR2 SQIVND (reference sequence). V was trimmed by 3 bases and J by 5 bases, leaving 13 bases between them. The CDR3 spans 14 residues.

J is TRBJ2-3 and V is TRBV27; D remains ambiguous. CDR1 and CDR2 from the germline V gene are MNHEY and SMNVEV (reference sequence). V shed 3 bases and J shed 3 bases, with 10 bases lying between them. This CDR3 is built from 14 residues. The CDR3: CASSLLSPTDTQYF. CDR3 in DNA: TGTGCCAGCAGTTTGTTATCCCCAACAGATACGCAGTATTTT.

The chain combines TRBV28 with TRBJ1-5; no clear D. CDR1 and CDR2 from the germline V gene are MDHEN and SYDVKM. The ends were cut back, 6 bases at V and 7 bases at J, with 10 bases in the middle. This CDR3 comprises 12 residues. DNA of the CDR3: TGTGCCAGCAGCGCGGGCGGACAGCCCCAGCATTTT. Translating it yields CASSAGGQPQHF.

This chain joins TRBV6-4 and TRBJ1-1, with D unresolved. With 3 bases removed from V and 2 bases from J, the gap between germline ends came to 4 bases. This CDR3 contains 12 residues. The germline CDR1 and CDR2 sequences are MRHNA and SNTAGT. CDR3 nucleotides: TGTGCCAGCAGTGATTCCAACACTGAAGCTTTCTTT. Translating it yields CASSDSNTEAFF.